This T cell receptor (beta chain) originates from a study of cytotoxic CD8 clonotypes in ibrutinib-treated CLL. Clones were read by immunoSEQ multiplex PCR, and TCRdb kept only the in-frame ones, dropping some. The sample lists about 140,000 clones; roughly 77% were seen once. CDR3 length: 15 amino acids. With V trimmed by 4 bases and J by 4 bases, 7 bases remained unmatched. CDR1 and CDR2 (germline): SGHNT, YYREEE (reference sequence). Only one count was recorded for this clone. The antigen remains undetermined. Findings and limits, study-wide: In sustained-remission versus progressing patients, sampling times differed.

This TCR derives from a human donor with chronic lymphocytic leukemia. This sample comprised PBMCs, obtained after 12 months of ibrutinib treatment. This sequence joins TRBV5-4 and TRBJ2-7, with 11 bases that match TRBD1. The chain's CDR3 is CASSAGQGGSYEQYF. The CDR3 DNA reads as TGTGCCAGCAGCGCGGGACAGGGGGGTAGTTACGAGCAGTACTTC.